One T cell receptor (beta chain) is described in this entry. No antigen is known for it. The data belong to a study of post-analysis software for immune sequencing data. Overall study: Relapsing-remitting, secondary progressive and progressive-relapsing forms made up the multiple sclerosis disease courses. Study-wide results and caveats: Samples sharing a preparation batch grouped tightly together when assessed by F measure. Compared with controls, patients had more of about 5 TRBV segments, including TRBV5-6, TRBV5-1 and TRBV20-1.

Germline lookup yields CDR1 SNHLY and CDR2 FYNNEI. V shed 3 bases, J shed 4 bases, and the junction held 11 bases outside the gene matches. CDR3 size: 16 residues. Unique molecular identifiers had been added to the TCR beta cDNA libraries. Approximately 500,000 cDNA molecules were recovered from an input of 1 to 10 million T cells. TCRdb re-called the PCR reads with MiXCR, one entry per CDR3 protein. The data hold about 500,000 distinct CDR3 sequences, with around 40% observed a single time. Sequencing was carried out using blood. The chain uses TRBV2 and TRBJ1-2; TRBD1 matches at 7 bases. This receptor was identified in a girl aged 10 to 17 with multiple sclerosis. Here the CDR3 DNA reads TGTGCCAGCAGTGACCCCCGGGACAGCGAAGGCTATGGCTACACCTTC. This codes for CASSDPRDSEGYGYTF. Looking up the rest from reference TRBV2 and TRBJ1-2 gives the full variable domain: EPEVTQTPSHQVTQMGQEVILRCVPISNHLYFYWYRQILGQKVEFLVSFYNNEISEKSEIFDDQFSVERPDGSNFTLKIRSTKLEDSAMYFCASSDPRDSEGYGYTFGSGTRLTVV.